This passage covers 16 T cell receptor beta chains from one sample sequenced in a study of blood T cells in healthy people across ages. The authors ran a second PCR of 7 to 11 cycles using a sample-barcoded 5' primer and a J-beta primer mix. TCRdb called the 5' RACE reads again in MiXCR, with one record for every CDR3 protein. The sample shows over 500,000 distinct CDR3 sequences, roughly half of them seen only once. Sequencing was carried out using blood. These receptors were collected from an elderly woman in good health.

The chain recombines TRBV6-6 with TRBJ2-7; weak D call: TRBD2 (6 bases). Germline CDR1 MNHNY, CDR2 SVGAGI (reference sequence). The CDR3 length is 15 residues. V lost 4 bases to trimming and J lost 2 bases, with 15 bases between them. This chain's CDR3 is CASSSQAGGTYEQYF. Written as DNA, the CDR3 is TGTGCCAGCAGTTCTCAAGCGGGCGGAACCTACGAGCAGTACTTC.

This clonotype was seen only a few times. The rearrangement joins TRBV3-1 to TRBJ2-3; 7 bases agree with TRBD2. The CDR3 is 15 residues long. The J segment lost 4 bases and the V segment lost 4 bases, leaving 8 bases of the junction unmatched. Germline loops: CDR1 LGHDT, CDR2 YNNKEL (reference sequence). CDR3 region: CASSPHWGGADTQYF. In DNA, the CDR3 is TGTGCCAGCAGCCCCCACTGGGGGGGGGCAGATACGCAGTATTTT.

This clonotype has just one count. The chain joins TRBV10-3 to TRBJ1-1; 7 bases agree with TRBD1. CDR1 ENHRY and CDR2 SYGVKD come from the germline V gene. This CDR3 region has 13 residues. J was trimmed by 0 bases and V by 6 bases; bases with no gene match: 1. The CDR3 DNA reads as TGTGCCATCAGGGACAGGATGAACACTGAAGCTTTCTTT. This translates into CAIRDRMNTEAFF.

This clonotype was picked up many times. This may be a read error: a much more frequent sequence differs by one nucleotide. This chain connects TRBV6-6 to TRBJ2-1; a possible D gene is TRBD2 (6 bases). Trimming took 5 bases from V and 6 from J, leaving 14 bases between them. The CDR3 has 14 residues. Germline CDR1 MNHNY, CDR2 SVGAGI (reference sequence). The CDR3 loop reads CASSDGGIGNEQFF. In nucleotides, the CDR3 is TGTGCCAGCAGTGATGGCGGGATCGGCAATGAGCAGTTCTTC.

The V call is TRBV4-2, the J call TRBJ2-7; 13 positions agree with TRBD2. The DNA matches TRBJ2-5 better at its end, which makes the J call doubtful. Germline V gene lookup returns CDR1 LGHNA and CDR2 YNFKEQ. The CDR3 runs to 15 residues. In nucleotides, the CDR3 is TGTGCCAGCAGCCAAGCGGGACTAGCGGGGGAGACCCAGTACTTC. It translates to CASSQAGLAGETQYF.

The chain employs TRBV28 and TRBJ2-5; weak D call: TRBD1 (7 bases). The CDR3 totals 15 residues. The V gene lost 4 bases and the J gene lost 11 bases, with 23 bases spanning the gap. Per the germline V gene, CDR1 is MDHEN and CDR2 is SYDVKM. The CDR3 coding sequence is TGTGCCAGCAGTTCTGGCAGGGGGGTCTTGAATGAGCAGTACTTC. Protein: CASSSGRGVLNEQYF.

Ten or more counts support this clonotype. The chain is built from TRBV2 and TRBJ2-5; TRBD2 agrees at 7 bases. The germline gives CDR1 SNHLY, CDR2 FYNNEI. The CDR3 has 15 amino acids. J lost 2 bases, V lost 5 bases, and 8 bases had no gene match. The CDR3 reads CASSPKVGGQETQYF. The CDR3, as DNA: TGTGCCAGCAGTCCTAAGGTCGGGGGGCAAGAGACCCAGTACTTC.

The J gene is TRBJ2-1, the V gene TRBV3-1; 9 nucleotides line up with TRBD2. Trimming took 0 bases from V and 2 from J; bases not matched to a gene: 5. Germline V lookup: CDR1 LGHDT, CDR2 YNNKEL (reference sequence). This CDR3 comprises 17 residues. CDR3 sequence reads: CASSQDPVAGAYNEQFF. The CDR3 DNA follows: TGTGCCAGCAGCCAAGACCCTGTAGCGGGAGCCTACAATGAGCAGTTCTTC.

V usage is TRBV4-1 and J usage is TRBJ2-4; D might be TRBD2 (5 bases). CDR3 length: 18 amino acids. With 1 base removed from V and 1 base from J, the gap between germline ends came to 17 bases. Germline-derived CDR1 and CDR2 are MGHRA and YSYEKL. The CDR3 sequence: CASSQVVAGLIAKNIQYF. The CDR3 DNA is TGCGCCAGCAGCCAAGTCGTCGCGGGCCTAATTGCCAAAAACATTCAGTACTTC.

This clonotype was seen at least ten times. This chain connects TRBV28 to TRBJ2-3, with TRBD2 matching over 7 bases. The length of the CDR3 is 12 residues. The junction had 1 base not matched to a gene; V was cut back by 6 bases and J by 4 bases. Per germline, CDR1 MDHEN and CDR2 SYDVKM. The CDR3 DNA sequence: TGTGCCAGCAGAACTAGCGCAGATACGCAGTATTTT. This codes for CASRTSADTQYF.

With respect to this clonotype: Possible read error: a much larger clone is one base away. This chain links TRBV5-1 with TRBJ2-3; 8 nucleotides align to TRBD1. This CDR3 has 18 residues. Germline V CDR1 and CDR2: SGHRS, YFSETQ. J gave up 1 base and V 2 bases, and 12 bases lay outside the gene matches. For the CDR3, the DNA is TGCGCCAGCAGCTTAGAAGGCGCAGGGGGCCTTGGCACAGATACGCAGTATTTT. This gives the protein CASSLEGAGGLGTDTQYF.

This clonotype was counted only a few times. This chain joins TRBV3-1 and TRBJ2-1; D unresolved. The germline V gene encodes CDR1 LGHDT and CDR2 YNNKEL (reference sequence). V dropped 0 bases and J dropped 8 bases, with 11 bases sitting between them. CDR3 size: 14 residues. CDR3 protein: CASSQEVWAHEQFF. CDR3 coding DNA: TGTGCCAGCAGCCAAGAGGTCTGGGCCCATGAGCAGTTCTTC.

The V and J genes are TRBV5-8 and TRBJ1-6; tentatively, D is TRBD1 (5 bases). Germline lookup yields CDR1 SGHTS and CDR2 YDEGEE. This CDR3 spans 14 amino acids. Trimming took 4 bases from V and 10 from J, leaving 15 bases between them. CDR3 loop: CASSRWDLGSPLHF. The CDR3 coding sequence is TGTGCCAGCAGCCGATGGGACTTGGGCTCACCCCTCCACTTT.

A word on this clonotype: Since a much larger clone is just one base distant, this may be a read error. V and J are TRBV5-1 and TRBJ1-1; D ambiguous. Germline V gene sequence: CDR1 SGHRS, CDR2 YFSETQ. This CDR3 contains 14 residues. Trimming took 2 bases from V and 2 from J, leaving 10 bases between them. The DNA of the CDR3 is TGCGCCAGCAGCTTCCGGGCCGGCAACACTGAAGCTTTCTTT. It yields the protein CASSFRAGNTEAFF.

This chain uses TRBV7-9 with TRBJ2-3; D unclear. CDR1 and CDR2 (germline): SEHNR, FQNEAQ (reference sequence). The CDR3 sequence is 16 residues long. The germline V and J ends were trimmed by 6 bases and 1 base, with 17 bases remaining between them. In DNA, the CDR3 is TGTGCCAGCAGGCCCTGGGCGGCCGGCGGCACAGATACGCAGTATTTT. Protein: CASRPWAAGGTDTQYF.

CDR3 amino acids: CASSYGGTQETQYF. In DNA, the CDR3 is TGTGCCAGCAGTTACGGGGGGACCCAAGAGACCCAGTACTTC. J is TRBJ2-5 and V is TRBV6-5, with D perhaps matching TRBD2 (6 bases). This CDR3 has 14 residues. Trimming removed 2 bases from V and 1 base from J, with 8 bases in between. Germline values: CDR1 MNHEY, CDR2 SVGAGI.